The rows below give T cell receptor beta chains drawn from one sample of a study of shared clonotypes between healthy human individuals. TCRdb keeps only in-frame clones here, not all; method: immunoSEQ multiplex PCR. In the table there are more than 2 million clones, about 94% of which are singletons. Sequencing was carried out using naive CD4+ T cells sorted from blood. The receptors shown here come from a man aged 18 to 30 in good health. Both conserved end residues are part of each CDR3. The order of the fields is V gene, clone size, CDR3 protein. Size is omitted from some rows. Given values are once, few, many or a class for expanded clones.

>TRBV6-5|-
CASSRGVDTQYF
>TRBV7-2|-
CASSVQGNSGNTIYF
>TRBV4-1|-
CASSLYGGPLQETQYF
>TRBV5-1|-
CASSSDVYNEQFF
>TRBV10-3|once
CAISERDAGETQYF
>TRBV28|-
CASYSPHTSGANVLTF
>TRBV21-1|-
CASRGGTSGYNEQFF
>TRBV5-6|-
CANSHDPEAFF
>TRBV7-3|-
CASSPVPGQGTIQYF
>TRBV7-9|-
CASSPQGAGGTDTQYF
>TRBV11-2|-
CASSLSQIPEAFF
>TRBV6-5|-
CATQGFGNTIYF
>TRBV28|-
CASSLGQYYGYTF
>TRBV5-1|-
CASSLDGQRQETQYF
>TRBV7-6|-
CASSLAQAASTDTQYF
>TRBV5-6|-
CASSLGSGRVADTQYF
>TRBV19|-
CASSSGQPSEQYF
>TRBV16|-
CASSQWTGGEAFF
>TRBV7-9|-
CARGTGRQYVAKNIQYF
>TRBV14|-
CASSQDIFGWNGYTF
>TRBV4-1|-
CASSQDTGGWGEKLFF
>TRBV2|-
CASILGGPGTQYF
>TRBV7-2|once
CASSPRQGVSYEQYF
>TRBV11-2|-
CASSSRGATDTQYF
>TRBV5-1|-
CASSLPRVYEQYF
>TRBV5-6|once
CASSFGGQGSVLMANVLTF
>TRBV5-1|-
CASSFTDMGNEQFF
>TRBV10-3|-
CAISAQVQETQYF
>TRBV6-1|-
CASSEGAIPFF
>TRBV18|once
CASSVGGMNTEAFF
>TRBV2|-
CASSVTSGSYEQYF
>TRBV6-1|-
CASSVNGNLVYEQYF
>TRBV11-2|-
CASSLAPTGGETQYF
>TRBV5-1|-
CASSLGQGGSPLHF
>TRBV11-2|once
CASSLPRGPFTDTQYF
>TRBV6-5|-
CASQGHRGRYGYTF
>TRBV2|-
CASSDLASPFGTDTQYF
>TRBV10-3|-
CAISPLAVNTEAFF
>TRBV5-1|once
CASSLGVGRGTDTQYF
>TRBV9|-
CASSVVRFANTGELFF
>TRBV9|-
CASSVEVRGGTDTQYF
>TRBV30|-
CAWTVRKGEAFF
>TRBV13|-
CASSSGQTVDTQYF
>TRBV18|-
CASSPPGGSYEQYF
>TRBV9|-
CASSVLASGYTEAFF
>TRBV11-2|-
CASSPGQNYGYTF
>TRBV2|few
CASGTGERNGYTF
>TRBV18|-
CASSLRVAGGTDTQYF
>TRBV9|once
CASSVATGATYQETQYF
>TRBV4-1|-
CASSQAPSSYNEQFF
>TRBV5-6|-
CASSLADRGRTGELFF
>TRBV19|-
CASSSGEGQPQHF
>TRBV9|once
CASSDSAGGPPRNEQFF
>TRBV27|-
CASSLLPPLLAGIHYSSYNEQFF
>TRBV7-2|-
CASSSLGADTQYF
>TRBV30|-
CAWMRAGGWTQYF
>TRBV10-3|-
CAISDSGRSYEQYF
>TRBV2|-
CASRTAGGLIPPQFF
>TRBV27|-
CASHEPYTGELFF
>TRBV29-1|-
CSGLRGEQFF